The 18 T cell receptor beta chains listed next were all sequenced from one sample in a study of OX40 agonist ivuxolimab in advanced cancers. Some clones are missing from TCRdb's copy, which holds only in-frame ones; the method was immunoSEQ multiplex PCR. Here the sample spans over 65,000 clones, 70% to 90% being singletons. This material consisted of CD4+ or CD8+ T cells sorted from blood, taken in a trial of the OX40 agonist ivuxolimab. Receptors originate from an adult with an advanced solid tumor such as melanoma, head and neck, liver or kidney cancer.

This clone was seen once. DNA of the CDR3: TGTGCCAGCACGTATTCTGGGATCGGCGAGCAGTTCTTC. This encodes CASTYSGIGEQFF. This chain uses TRBV27 with TRBJ2-1; D gene uncertain. CDR1 is MNHEY and CDR2 is SMNVEV in the germline V gene (reference sequence). The CDR3 length is 13 residues. V was shortened by 7 bases and J by 10 bases, with 17 bases between the two germline ends.

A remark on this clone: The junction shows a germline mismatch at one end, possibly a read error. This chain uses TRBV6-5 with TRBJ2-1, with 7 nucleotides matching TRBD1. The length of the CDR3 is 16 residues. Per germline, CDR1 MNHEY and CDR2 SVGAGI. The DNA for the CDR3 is TGTGCCAGCAGTTCCCAGGCAGGGGGAACCTACAATGAGCAGCTCTTC. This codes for CASSSQAGGTYNEQLF.

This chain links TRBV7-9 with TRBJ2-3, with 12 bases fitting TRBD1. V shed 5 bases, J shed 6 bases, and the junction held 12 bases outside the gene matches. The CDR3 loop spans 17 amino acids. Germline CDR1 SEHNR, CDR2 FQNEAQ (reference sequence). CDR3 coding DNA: TGTGCCAGCAGCCCCGACCCGGGACAGGGGGCTGGGGATACGCAGTATTTT. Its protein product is CASSPDPGQGAGDTQYF.

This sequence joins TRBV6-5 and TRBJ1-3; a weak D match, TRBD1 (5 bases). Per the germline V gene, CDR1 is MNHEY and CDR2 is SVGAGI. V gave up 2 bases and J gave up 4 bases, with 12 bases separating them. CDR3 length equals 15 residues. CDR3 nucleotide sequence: TGTGCCAGCAGTTACGTGGGGACGGAGGGAAACACCATATATTTT. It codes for CASSYVGTEGNTIYF.

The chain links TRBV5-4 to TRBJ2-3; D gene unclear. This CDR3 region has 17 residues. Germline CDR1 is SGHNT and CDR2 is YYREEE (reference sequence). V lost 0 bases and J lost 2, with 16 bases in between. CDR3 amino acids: CASSLGFGGGPTDTQYF. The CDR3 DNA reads TGTGCCAGCAGCTTGGGGTTCGGCGGCGGCCCCACAGATACGCAGTATTTT. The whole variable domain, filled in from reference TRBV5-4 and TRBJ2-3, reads ETGVTQSPTHLIKTRGQQVTLRCSSQSGHNTVSWYQQALGQGPQFIFQYYREEENGRGNFPPRFSGLQFPNYSSELNVNALELDDSALYLCASSLGFGGGPTDTQYFGPGTRLTVL.

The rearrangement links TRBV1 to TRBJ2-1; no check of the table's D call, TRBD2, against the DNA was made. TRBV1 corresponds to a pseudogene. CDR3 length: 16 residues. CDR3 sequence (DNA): TGCACCAGCAGCCCCTGCGGGATCAGCTCCTACAATGAGCAGTTCTTC. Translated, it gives CTSSPCGISSYNEQFF.

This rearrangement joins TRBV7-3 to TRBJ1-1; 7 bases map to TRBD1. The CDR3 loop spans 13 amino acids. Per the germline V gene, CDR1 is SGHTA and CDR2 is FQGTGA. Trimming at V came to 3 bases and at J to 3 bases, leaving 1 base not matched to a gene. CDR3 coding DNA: TGTGCCAGCAGCTTGGGACAGCACACTGAAGCTTTCTTT. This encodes CASSLGQHTEAFF.

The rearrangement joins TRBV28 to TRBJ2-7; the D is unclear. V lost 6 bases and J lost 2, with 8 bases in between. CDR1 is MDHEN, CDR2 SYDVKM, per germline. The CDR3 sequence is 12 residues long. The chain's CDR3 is CASSATTYEQYF. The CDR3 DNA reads TGTGCCAGCAGCGCGACCACCTACGAGCAGTACTTC.

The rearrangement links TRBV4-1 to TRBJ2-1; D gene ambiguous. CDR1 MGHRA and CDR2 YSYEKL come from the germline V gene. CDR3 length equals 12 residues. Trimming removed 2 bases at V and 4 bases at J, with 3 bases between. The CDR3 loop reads CASSQPYNEQFF. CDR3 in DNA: TGCGCCAGCAGCCAACCTTACAATGAGCAGTTCTTC.

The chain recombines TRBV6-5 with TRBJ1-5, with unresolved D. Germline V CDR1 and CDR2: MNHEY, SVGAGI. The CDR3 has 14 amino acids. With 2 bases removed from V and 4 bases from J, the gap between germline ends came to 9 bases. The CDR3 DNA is TGTGCCAGCAGTTACCGGGTCGGGAATCAGCCCCAGCATTTT. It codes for CASSYRVGNQPQHF.

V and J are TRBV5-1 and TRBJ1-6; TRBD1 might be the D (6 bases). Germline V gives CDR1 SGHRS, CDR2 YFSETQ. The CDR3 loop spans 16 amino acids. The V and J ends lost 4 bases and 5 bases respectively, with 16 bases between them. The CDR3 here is CASSLVGQYNNSPLHF. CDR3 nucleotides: TGCGCCAGCAGCCTGGTCGGACAGTACAATAATTCACCCCTCCACTTT.

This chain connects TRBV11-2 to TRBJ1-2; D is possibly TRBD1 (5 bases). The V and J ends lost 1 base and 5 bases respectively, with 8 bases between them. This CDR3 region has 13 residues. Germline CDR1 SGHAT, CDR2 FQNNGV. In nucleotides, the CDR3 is TGTGCCAGCAGCTTAGTGGGGGATTATGGCTACACCTTC. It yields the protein CASSLVGDYGYTF.

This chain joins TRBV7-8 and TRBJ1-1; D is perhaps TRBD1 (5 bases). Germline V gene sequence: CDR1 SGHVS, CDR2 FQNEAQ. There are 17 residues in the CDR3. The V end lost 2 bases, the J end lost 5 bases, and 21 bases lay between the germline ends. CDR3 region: CASSLNSLRRGETEAFF. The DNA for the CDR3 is TGTGCCAGCAGCTTAAACTCCCTCCGGAGGGGAGAGACTGAAGCTTTCTTT.

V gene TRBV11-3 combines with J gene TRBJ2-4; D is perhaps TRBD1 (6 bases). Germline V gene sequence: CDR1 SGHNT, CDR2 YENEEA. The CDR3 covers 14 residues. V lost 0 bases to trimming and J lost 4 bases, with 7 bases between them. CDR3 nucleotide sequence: TGTGCCAGCAGCTTAGAAGACAGGAAAAACATTCAGTACTTC. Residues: CASSLEDRKNIQYF.

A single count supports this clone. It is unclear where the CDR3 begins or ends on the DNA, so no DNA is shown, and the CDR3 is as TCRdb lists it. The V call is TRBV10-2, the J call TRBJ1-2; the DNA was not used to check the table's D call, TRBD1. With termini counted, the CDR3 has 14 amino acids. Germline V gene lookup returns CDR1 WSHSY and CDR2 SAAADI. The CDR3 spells CASSTSGQGYGYTF.

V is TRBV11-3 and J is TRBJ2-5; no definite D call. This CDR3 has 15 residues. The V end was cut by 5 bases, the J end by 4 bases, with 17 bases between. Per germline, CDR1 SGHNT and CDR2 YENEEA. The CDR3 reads CASSRGVVATETQYF. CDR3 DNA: TGTGCCAGCAGCCGCGGAGTAGTAGCCACAGAGACCCAGTACTTC.

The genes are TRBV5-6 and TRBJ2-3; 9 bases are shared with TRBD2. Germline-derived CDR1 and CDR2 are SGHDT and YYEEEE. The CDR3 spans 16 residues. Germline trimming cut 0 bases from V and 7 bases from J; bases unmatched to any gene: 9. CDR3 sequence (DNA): TGTGCCAGCAGCTTGGTTTCGACTAGCGGTTTAAATACGCAGTATTTT. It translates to CASSLVSTSGLNTQYF.

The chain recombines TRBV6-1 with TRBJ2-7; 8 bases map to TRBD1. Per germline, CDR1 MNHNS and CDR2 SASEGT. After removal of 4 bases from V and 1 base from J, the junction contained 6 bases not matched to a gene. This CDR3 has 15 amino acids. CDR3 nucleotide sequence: TGTGCCAGCAGTGCAGCAGGGGGCGCGTCCTACGAGCAGTACTTC. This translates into CASSAAGGASYEQYF.